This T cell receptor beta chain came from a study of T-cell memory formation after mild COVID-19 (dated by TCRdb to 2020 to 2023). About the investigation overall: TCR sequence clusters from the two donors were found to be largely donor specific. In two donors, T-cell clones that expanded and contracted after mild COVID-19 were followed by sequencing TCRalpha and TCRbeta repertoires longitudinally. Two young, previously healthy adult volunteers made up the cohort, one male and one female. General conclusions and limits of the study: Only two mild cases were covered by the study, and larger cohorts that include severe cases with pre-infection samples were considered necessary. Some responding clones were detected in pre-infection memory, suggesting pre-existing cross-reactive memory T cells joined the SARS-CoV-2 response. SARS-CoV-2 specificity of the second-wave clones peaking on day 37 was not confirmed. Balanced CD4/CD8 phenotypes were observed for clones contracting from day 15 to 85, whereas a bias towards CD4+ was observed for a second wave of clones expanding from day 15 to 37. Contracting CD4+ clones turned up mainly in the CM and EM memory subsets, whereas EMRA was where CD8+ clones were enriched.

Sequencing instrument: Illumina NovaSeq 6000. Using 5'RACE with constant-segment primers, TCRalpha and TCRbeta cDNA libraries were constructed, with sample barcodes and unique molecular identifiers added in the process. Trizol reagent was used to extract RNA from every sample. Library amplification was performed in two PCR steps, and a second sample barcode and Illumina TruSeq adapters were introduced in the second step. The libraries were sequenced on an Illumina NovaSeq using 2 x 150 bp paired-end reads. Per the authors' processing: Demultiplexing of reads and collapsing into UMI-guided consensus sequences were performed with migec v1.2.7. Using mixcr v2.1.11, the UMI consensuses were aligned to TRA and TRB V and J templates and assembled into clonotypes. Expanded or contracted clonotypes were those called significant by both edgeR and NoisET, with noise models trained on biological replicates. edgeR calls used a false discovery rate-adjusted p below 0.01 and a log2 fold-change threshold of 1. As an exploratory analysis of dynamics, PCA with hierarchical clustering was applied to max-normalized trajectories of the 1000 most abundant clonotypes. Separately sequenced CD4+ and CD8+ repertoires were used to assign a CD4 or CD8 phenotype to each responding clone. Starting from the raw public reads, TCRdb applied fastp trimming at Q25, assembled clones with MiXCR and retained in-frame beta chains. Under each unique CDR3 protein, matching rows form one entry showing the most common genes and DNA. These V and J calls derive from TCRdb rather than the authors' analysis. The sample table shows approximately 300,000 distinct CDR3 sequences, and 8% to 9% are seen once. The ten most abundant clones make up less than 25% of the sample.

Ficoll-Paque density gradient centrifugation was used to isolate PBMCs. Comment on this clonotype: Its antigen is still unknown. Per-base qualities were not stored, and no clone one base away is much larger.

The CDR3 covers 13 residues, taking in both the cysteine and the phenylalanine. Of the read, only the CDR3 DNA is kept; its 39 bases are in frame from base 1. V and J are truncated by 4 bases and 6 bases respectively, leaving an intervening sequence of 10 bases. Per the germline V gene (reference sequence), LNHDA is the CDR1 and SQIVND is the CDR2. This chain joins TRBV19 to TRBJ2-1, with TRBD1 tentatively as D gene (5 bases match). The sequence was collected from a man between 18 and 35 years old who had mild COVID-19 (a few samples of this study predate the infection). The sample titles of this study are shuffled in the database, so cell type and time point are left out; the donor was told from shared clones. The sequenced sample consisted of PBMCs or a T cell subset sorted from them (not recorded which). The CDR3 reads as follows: CASSTQGINEQFF. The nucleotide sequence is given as TGTGCCAGTAGTACCCAGGGCATCAATGAGCAGTTCTTC.